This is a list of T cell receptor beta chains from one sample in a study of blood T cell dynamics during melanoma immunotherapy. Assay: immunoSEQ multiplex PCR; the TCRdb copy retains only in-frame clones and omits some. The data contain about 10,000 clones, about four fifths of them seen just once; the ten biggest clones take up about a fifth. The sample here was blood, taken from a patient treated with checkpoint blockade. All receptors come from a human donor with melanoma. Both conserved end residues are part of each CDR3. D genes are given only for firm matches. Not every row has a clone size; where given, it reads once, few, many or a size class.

cdr3_nt: TGTGCCAGCAATATAGGGCTAGCGGGGGGCGATGAGCAGTTCTTC; cdr3_aa: CASNIGLAGGDEQFF; clone_size: -; d_call: TRBD2; j_call: TRBJ2-1; v_call: TRBV2
cdr3_nt: TGTGCCAGTGAAGACAGGGAGAACACTGAAGCTTTCTTT; cdr3_aa: CASEDRENTEAFF; clone_size: few; d_call: TRBD1; j_call: TRBJ1-1; v_call: TRBV19
cdr3_nt: TGTGCCAGCAGTGCCGAGGGACAGGGAGGTTCACCCCTCCACTTT; cdr3_aa: CASSAEGQGGSPLHF; clone_size: -; d_call: TRBD1; j_call: TRBJ1-6; v_call: TRBV6-4
cdr3_nt: TGTGCCAGCTCACCATCCTCCCAGATCAATTCACCCCTCCACTTT; cdr3_aa: CASSPSSQINSPLHF; clone_size: -; d_call: -; j_call: TRBJ1-6; v_call: TRBV18
cdr3_nt: TGTGCCAGCTCCCTAAATCCTCGGGGCAGCACTGAAGCTTTCTTT; cdr3_aa: CASSLNPRGSTEAFF; clone_size: few; d_call: -; j_call: TRBJ1-1; v_call: TRBV2
cdr3_nt: TGTGCCAGCAGCTTAAATCTAGCGGGGGGTCGCGACACAGATACGCAGTATTTT; cdr3_aa: CASSLNLAGGRDTDTQYF; clone_size: -; d_call: TRBD2; j_call: TRBJ2-3; v_call: TRBV7-9
cdr3_nt: TGTGCCAGCAGTTTGAGCGGGGCACCCAAAGAGACCCAGTACTTC; cdr3_aa: CASSLSGAPKETQYF; clone_size: -; d_call: TRBD2; j_call: TRBJ2-5; v_call: TRBV6-5
cdr3_nt: TGTGCCAGCAGCTTAGGGCCGCTTTCTAACGAGCAGTTCTTC; cdr3_aa: CASSLGPLSNEQFF; clone_size: -; d_call: -; j_call: TRBJ2-1; v_call: TRBV7-9
cdr3_nt: TGCGCCAGCAGCCCGGGACAGGGGTTCACCGGGGAGCTGTTTTTT; cdr3_aa: CASSPGQGFTGELFF; clone_size: -; d_call: TRBD1; j_call: TRBJ2-2; v_call: TRBV7-9
cdr3_nt: TGTGCCAGCAGCCGCAGGACGGACACCCAAGAGACCCAGTACTTC; cdr3_aa: CASSRRTDTQETQYF; clone_size: -; d_call: -; j_call: TRBJ2-5; v_call: TRBV11-2
cdr3_nt: TGTGCCAGCAGCTCAAATTGGGTCGGGTCGGAAGCTTTCTTT; cdr3_aa: CASSSNWVGSEAFF; clone_size: -; d_call: -; j_call: TRBJ1-1; v_call: TRBV4-2
cdr3_nt: TGTGCCAGCAGTTCGCCACGGACTAGCGGTACCTACGAGCAGTACTTC; cdr3_aa: CASSSPRTSGTYEQYF; clone_size: -; d_call: TRBD2; j_call: TRBJ2-7; v_call: TRBV28
cdr3_nt: TGTGCCAGCAGCCGAACGCGACAGGGGGGAGATGGGAACACTGAAGCTTTCTTT; cdr3_aa: CASSRTRQGGDGNTEAFF; clone_size: -; d_call: TRBD1; j_call: TRBJ1-1; v_call: TRBV4-2
cdr3_nt: TGTGCCAGCAGCTACAGGGGCAATCAGCCCCAGCATTTT; cdr3_aa: CASSYRGNQPQHF; clone_size: -; d_call: -; j_call: TRBJ1-5; v_call: TRBV7-8
cdr3_nt: TGTGCCAGCAGCGTAGGACTAGCGGGGAACACCGGGGAGCTGTTTTTT; cdr3_aa: CASSVGLAGNTGELFF; clone_size: -; d_call: TRBD2; j_call: TRBJ2-2; v_call: TRBV9
cdr3_nt: TGCGCCAGCATGACCGGTGGGTTAGCGGGGGACCCGGGGAATGAGCAGTTCTTC; cdr3_aa: CASMTGGLAGDPGNEQFF; clone_size: -; d_call: TRBD2; j_call: TRBJ2-1; v_call: TRBV4-1
cdr3_nt: TGCAGCGTTTCGGGGGCAGGGCGGTATGGCTACACCTTC; cdr3_aa: CSVSGAGRYGYTF; clone_size: -; d_call: -; j_call: TRBJ1-2; v_call: TRBV29-1
cdr3_nt: TGCGCCAGCAGCCAGATCGACATCATAAGCACAGATACGCAGTATTTT; cdr3_aa: CASSQIDIISTDTQYF; clone_size: -; d_call: -; j_call: TRBJ2-3; v_call: TRBV4-1
cdr3_nt: TGTGCCAGCAGTTTCAACGGGGGGTATGTAGAGACCCAGTACTTC; cdr3_aa: CASSFNGGYVETQYF; clone_size: -; d_call: TRBD2; j_call: TRBJ2-5; v_call: TRBV27
cdr3_nt: TGTGCCAGCAGCTTTGACGGGAGGGCCAGAGAGCAGTTCTTC; cdr3_aa: CASSFDGRAREQFF; clone_size: -; d_call: TRBD2; j_call: TRBJ2-1; v_call: TRBV7-3
cdr3_nt: TGTGCCAGCAGACGACCCGGACGGGAAAGCTCCTACGAGCAGTACTTC; cdr3_aa: CASRRPGRESSYEQYF; clone_size: -; d_call: -; j_call: TRBJ2-7; v_call: TRBV28
cdr3_nt: TGTGCCAGCAGCGCTGACAGGGGCAACTATAATTCACCCCTCCACTTT; cdr3_aa: CASSADRGNYNSPLHF; clone_size: -; d_call: TRBD1; j_call: TRBJ1-6; v_call: TRBV6-6
cdr3_nt: TGTGCAAGTCGCTTAGCCTCGGGGGGGGCCTGGGGCGAAAAACTGTTTTTT; cdr3_aa: CASRLASGGAWGEKLFF; clone_size: -; d_call: -; j_call: TRBJ1-4; v_call: TRBV12-2
cdr3_nt: TGTGCCAGCAGCTTAGCGGTTTCAGGAGGCTATGGCTACACCTTC; cdr3_aa: CASSLAVSGGYGYTF; clone_size: -; d_call: -; j_call: TRBJ1-2; v_call: TRBV7-9
cdr3_nt: TGTGCCAGCAGCTACGGACAGGGATCGAACACCGGGGAGCTGTTTTTT; cdr3_aa: CASSYGQGSNTGELFF; clone_size: -; d_call: TRBD1; j_call: TRBJ2-2; v_call: TRBV7-9
cdr3_nt: TGTGCCAGCAGCTTACGGGGTCTACCATTAAATGAAAAACTGTTTTTT; cdr3_aa: CASSLRGLPLNEKLFF; clone_size: -; d_call: -; j_call: TRBJ1-4; v_call: TRBV7-9
cdr3_nt: TGTGCCAGCAGCGATCTTCCCCGGGTGTCCTCTGGAAACACCATATATTTT; cdr3_aa: CASSDLPRVSSGNTIYF; clone_size: few; d_call: -; j_call: TRBJ1-3; v_call: TRBV28
cdr3_nt: TGTGCCAGTAGCCCGGAGGATGAGGCCTACGAGCAGTACTTC; cdr3_aa: CASSPEDEAYEQYF; clone_size: -; d_call: -; j_call: TRBJ2-7; v_call: TRBV19
cdr3_nt: TGTGCCAGTAGTATAGATCCCCCGGGACCCAGCACAGATACGCAGTATTTT; cdr3_aa: CASSIDPPGPSTDTQYF; clone_size: -; d_call: -; j_call: TRBJ2-3; v_call: TRBV19
cdr3_nt: TGTGCCAGCAGTCGGACTAGCGGCTCCTACAATGAGCAGTTCTTC; cdr3_aa: CASSRTSGSYNEQFF; clone_size: -; d_call: TRBD2; j_call: TRBJ2-1; v_call: TRBV2
cdr3_nt: TGTGCCAGCAGCTTAGACAGGGGAAACACCATATATTTT; cdr3_aa: CASSLDRGNTIYF; clone_size: -; d_call: -; j_call: TRBJ1-3; v_call: TRBV7-2
cdr3_nt: TGTGCCAGCTCAAGCACGGAAGGGCACGAGCAGTACTTC; cdr3_aa: CASSSTEGHEQYF; clone_size: -; d_call: -; j_call: TRBJ2-7; v_call: TRBV18